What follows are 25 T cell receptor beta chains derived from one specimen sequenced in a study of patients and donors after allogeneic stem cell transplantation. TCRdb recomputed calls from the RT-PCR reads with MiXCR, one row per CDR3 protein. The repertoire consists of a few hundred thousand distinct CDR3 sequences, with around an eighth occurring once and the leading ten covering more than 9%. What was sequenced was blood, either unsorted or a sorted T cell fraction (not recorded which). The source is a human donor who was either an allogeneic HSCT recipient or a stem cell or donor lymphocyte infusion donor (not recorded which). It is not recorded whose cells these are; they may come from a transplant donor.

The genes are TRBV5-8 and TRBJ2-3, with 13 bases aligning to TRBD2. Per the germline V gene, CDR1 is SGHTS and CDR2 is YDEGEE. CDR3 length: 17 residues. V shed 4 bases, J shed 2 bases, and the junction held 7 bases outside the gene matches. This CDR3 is CASSPGTSGAHTDTQYF. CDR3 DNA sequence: TGTGCCAGCAGCCCCGGGACTAGCGGGGCCCACACAGATACGCAGTATTTT.

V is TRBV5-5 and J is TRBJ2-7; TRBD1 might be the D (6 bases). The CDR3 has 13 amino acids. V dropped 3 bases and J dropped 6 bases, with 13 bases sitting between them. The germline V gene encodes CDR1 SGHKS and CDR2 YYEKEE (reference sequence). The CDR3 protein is CASSSPGVSEQYF. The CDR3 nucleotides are TGTGCCAGCAGCTCCCCAGGGGTGAGCGAGCAGTACTTC. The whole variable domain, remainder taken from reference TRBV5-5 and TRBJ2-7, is DAGVTQSPTHLIKTRGQQVTLRCSPISGHKSVSWYQQVLGQGPQFIFQYYEKEERGRGNFPDRFSARQFPNYSSELNVNALLLGDSALYLCASSSPGVSEQYFGPGTRLTVT.

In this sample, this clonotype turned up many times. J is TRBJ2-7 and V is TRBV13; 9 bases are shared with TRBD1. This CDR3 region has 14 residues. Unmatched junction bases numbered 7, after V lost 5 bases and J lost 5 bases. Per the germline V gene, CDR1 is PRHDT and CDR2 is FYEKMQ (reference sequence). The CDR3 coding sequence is TGTGCCAGCAGCAGCCGGGACAGGGACCACGAGCAGTACTTC. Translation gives CASSSRDRDHEQYF.

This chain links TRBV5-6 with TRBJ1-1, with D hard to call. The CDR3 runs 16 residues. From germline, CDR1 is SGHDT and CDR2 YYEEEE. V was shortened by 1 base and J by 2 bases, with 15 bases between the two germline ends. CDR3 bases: TGTGCCAGCAGCTTGTTGATTCCCGGCTCCAACACTGAAGCTTTCTTT. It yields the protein CASSLLIPGSNTEAFF. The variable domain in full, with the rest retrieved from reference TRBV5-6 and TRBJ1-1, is DAGVTQSPTHLIKTRGQQVTLRCSPKSGHDTVSWYQQALGQGPQFIFQYYEEEERQRGNFPDRFSGHQFPNYSSELNVNALLLGDSALYLCASSLLIPGSNTEAFFGQGTRLTVV.

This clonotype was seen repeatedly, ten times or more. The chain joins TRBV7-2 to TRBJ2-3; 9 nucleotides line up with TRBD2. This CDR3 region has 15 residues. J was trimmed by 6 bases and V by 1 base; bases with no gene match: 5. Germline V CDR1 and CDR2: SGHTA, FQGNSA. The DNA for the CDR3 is TGTGCCAGCAGCTTAGATGGCGGGGGGGCTGATACGCAGTATTTT. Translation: CASSLDGGGADTQYF.

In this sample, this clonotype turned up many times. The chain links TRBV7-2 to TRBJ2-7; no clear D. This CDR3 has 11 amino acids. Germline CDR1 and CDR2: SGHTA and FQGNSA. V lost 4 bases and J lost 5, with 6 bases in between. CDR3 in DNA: TGTGCCAGCAGCTCTTGGAACGAGCAGTACTTC. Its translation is CASSSWNEQYF.

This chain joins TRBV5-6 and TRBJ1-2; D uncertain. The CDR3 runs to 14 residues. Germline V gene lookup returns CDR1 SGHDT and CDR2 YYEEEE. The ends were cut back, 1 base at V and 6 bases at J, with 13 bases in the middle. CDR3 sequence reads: CASSLFIRGHGYTF. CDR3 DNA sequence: TGTGCCAGCAGCTTGTTTATCCGGGGTCATGGCTACACCTTC.

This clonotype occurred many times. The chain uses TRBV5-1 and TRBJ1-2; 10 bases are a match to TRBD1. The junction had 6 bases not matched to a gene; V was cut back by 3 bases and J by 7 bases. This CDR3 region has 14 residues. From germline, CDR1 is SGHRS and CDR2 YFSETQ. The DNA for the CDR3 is TGCGCCAGCAGCTCAGGGGACAGGGGAAGTGGCTACACCTTC. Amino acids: CASSSGDRGSGYTF. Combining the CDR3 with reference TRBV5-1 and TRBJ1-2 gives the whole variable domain KAGVTQTPRYLIKTRGQQVTLSCSPISGHRSVSWYQQTPGQGLQFLFEYFSETQRNKGNFPGRFSGRQFSNSRSEMNVSTLELGDSALYLCASSSGDRGSGYTFGSGTRLTVV.

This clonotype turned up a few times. In DNA form, the CDR3 reads TGTGCCAGCAGCCAAGCGGAGCGGGGATACACAGATACGCAGTATTTT. Translating gives CASSQAERGYTDTQYF. The chain couples TRBV3-1 to TRBJ2-3, with TRBD2 matching 7 bases. The germline V gene has CDR1 LGHDT and CDR2 YNNKEL (reference sequence). The CDR3 has 16 amino acids. Losses at the gene ends were 1 base for V and 2 bases for J; bases not matched to a gene: 6.

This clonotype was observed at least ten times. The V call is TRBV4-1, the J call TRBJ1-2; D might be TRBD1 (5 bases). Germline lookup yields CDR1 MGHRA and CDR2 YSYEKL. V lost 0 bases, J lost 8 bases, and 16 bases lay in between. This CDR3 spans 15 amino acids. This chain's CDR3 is CASSQDGPRVIGYTF. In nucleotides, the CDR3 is TGCGCCAGCAGCCAAGATGGACCCAGGGTGATAGGCTACACCTTC.

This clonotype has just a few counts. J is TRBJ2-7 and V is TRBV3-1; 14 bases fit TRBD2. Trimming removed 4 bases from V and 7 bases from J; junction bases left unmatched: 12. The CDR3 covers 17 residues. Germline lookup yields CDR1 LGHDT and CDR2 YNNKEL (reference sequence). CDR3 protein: CASSPRLAGGARGEQYF. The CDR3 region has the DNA TGTGCCAGCAGCCCACGACTAGCGGGAGGGGCACGAGGAGAGCAGTACTTC.

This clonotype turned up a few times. CDR3 sequence (DNA): TGTGCCAGTAGTAGTGGGACAGCGAATATCTACGAGCAGTACTTC. Translated, it gives CASSSGTANIYEQYF. This sequence joins TRBV19 and TRBJ2-7, with 7 bases matching TRBD1. CDR3 length equals 15 residues. Germline CDR1 LNHDA, CDR2 SQIVND (reference sequence). V lost 4 bases and J lost 3; bases outside the gene matches: 9. The entire variable domain, with the rest obtained from reference TRBV19 and TRBJ2-7, is as follows: DGGITQSPKYLFRKEGQNVTLSCEQNLNHDAMYWYRQDPGQGLRLIYYSQIVNDFQKGDIAEGYSVSREKKESFPLTVTSAQKNPTAFYLCASSSGTANIYEQYFGPGTRLTVT.

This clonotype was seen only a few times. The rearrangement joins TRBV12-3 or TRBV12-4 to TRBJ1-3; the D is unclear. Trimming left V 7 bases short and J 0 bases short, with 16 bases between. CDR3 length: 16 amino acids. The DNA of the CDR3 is TGTGCCAGCATCTTAAGAGGACGGAACTCTGGAAACACCATATATTTT. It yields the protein CASILRGRNSGNTIYF.

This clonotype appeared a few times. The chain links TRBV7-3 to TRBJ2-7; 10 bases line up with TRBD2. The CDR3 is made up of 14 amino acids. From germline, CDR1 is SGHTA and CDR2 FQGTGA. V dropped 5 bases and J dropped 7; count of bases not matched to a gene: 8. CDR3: CASSESGGATEQYF. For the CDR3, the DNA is TGTGCCAGCAGCGAAAGCGGGGGGGCGACTGAGCAGTACTTC.

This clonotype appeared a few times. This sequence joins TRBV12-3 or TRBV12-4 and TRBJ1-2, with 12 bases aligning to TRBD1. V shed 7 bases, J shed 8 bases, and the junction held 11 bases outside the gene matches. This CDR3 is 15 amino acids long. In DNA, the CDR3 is TGTGCCAGCACCCTTTCCGGTGGGACAGGGGGCGGCTACACCTTC. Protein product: CASTLSGGTGGGYTF.

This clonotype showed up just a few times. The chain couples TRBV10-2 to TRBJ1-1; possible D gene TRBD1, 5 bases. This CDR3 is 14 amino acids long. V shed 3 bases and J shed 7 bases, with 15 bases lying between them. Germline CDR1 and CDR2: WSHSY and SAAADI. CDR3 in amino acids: CASSDGGSLIEAFF. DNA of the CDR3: TGCGCCAGCAGTGATGGGGGGTCGTTGATTGAAGCTTTCTTT.

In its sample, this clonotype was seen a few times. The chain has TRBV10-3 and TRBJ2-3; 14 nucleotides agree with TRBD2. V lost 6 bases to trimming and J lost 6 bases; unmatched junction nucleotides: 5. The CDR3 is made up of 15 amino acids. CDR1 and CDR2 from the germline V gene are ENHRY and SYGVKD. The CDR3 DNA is TGTGCCATCAGGAAGGGGACTAGCGGGAGCGATACGCAGTATTTT. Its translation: CAIRKGTSGSDTQYF.

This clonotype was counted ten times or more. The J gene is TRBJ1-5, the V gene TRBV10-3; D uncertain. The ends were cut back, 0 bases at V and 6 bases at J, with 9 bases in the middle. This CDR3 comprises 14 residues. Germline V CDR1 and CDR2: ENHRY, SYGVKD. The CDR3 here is CAISESKPSQPQHF. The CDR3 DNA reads TGTGCCATCAGTGAGTCGAAACCCTCTCAGCCCCAGCATTTT.

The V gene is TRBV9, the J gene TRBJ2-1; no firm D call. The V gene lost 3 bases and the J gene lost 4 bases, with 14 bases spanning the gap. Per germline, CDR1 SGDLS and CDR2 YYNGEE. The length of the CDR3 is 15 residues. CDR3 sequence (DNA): TGTGCCAGCAGCGAGTTAGGTTTAGGATACAATGAGCAGTTCTTC. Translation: CASSELGLGYNEQFF.

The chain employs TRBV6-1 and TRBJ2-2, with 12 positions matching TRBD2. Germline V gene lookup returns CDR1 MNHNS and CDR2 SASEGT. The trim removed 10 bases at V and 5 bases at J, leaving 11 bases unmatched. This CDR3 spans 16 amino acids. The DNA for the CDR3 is TGTGCCATTACCAGGACTAGCGGGATAGGGACCGGGGAGCTGTTTTTT. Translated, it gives CAITRTSGIGTGELFF.

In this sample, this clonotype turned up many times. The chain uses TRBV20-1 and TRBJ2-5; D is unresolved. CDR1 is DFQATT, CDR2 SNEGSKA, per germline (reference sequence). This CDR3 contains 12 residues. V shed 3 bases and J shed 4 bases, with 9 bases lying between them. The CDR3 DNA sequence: TGCAGTGCTAGGGAGAGAAGAGAGACCCAGTACTTC. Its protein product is CSARERRETQYF.

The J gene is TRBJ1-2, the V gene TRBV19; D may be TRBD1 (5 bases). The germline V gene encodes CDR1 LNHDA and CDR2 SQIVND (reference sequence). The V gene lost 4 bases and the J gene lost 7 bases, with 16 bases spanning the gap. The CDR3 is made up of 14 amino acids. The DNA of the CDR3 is TGTGCCAGTAGTACACGTCTAGGGGTCGGTGGCTACACCTTC. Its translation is CASSTRLGVGGYTF.

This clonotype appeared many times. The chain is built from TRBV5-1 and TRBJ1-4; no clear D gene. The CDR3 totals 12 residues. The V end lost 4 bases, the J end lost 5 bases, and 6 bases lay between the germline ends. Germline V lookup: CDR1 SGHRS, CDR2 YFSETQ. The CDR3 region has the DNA TGCGCCAGCAGCACAGACAATGAAAAACTGTTTTTT. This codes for CASSTDNEKLFF.

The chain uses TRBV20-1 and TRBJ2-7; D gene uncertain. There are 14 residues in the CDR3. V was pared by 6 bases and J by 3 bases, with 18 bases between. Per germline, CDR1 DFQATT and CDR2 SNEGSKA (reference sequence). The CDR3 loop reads CSAEDESPRYEQYF. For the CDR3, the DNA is TGCAGTGCCGAGGACGAGTCCCCACGCTACGAGCAGTACTTC.

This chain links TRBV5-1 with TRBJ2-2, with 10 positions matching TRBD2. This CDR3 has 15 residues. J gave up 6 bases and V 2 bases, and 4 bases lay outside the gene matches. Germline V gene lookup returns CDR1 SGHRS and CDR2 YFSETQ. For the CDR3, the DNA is TGCGCCAGCAGCTTAGGGCTAGCGGGAGCCGGGGAGCTGTTTTTT. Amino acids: CASSLGLAGAGELFF.